This T cell receptor (beta chain) was recovered during a study of regulatory T cells in long-lasting Graves disease. Study results and caveats: Persistent disease samples used TRBV28, TRBJ1-2 and TRBJ2-5 preferentially. Persistent Graves' cases showed lower TCR diversity than newly diagnosed cases.

Arm-PCR of CDR3 regions and iRepertoire HTBI primers were the basis on which TCR beta libraries were built. MiXCR, run by TCRdb on the multiplex PCR reads, gives a single entry per CDR3 protein. The table includes 420,000 or so distinct CDR3 sequences, about a sixth detected once. Time point reported: newly diagnosed GD, antithyroid drugs for less than 3 months. Construction of the TCR library relied on RNA isolated from PBMCs. Germline V gene sequence: CDR1 SGHTA, CDR2 FQGNSA. The V and J ends lost 4 bases and 8 bases respectively, with 18 bases between them. There are 15 residues in the CDR3. This clonotype was found many times. Its antigen is unidentified. These records were also assigned to another study, of T cells in Graves' hyperthyroidism and ophthalmopathy. That investigation notes: Disease duration under 2 months; hyperthyroidism patients were aged 18 to 65.

The TCR sequence derives from a woman younger than 30 with Graves disease. Sequenced material: peripheral blood mononuclear cells (PBMCs), taken at new diagnosis, from a patient treated with antithyroid drugs. The gene calls are TRBV7-2 and TRBJ2-1; D possibly uses TRBD1 or TRBD2 (6 bases each). CDR3 nucleotide sequence: TGTGCCAGCAGCTCGTTACAGGGAGGAGTTGATGAGCAGTTCTTC. Encoded protein: CASSSLQGGVDEQFF.